This TCR beta chain emerged from a study of blood T cell repertoires in COVID-19. From germline, CDR1 is SGDLS and CDR2 YYNGEE. The CDR3 is 20 amino acids. J was trimmed by 6 bases and V by 3 bases; bases with no gene match: 23. Generated by immunoSEQ multiplex PCR, the TCRdb table keeps only in-frame clones and is missing some. The sample yields approximately 150,000 clones, 70% to 90% seen once. The genes are TRBV9 and TRBJ2-2; 7 positions match TRBD2. The specimen sequenced was peripheral blood. The sequence was collected from a woman between 65 and 79 years old with acute or convalescent COVID-19. CDR3 sequence reads: CASSAPPGLRPGYGAGELFF. For the CDR3, the DNA is TGTGCCAGCAGCGCCCCCCCGGGACTACGACCCGGATACGGAGCCGGGGAGCTGTTTTTT.